Below, 14 T cell receptor beta chains from the same sample are listed, as sequenced in a study of CD4 T cells in relation to SARS-CoV-2 and coronaviruses. CD4+ T cells from unexposed donors were obtained before the COVID-19 pandemic (2011-2018). Clones were read by immunoSEQ multiplex PCR, and TCRdb kept only the in-frame ones, dropping some. The data show more than 50,000 clones, 80% to 90% seen once. The sequenced material came from memory CD4+ T cells from PBMCs. Every receptor here comes from a human donor in good health.

CDR3 protein: CASSIDLAGDNSGANVLTF. The CDR3, as DNA: TGTGCCAGTAGTATAGATCTGGCGGGGGATAACTCTGGGGCCAACGTCCTGACTTTC. The chain is built from TRBV19 and TRBJ2-6; 7 bases are a match to TRBD2. CDR3 length: 19 residues. Germline values: CDR1 LNHDA, CDR2 SQIVND (reference sequence). The trim removed 0 bases at V and 0 bases at J, leaving 8 bases unmatched.

In this sample, this clone turned up a few times. The chain links TRBV7-3 to TRBJ2-2, with D unclear. This CDR3 has 18 residues. Germline CDR1 SGHTA, CDR2 FQGTGA. The V end lost 1 base, the J end lost 6 bases, and 21 bases lay between the germline ends. CDR3 loop: CASSLRPSGSVSAGELFF. The CDR3 DNA reads as TGTGCCAGCAGCTTAAGGCCTAGTGGGTCCGTATCTGCCGGGGAGCTGTTTTTT.

The V and J genes are TRBV24-1 and TRBJ2-2; D unresolved. The CDR3 contains 16 residues. V was shortened by 1 base and J by 0 bases, with 8 bases between the two germline ends. CDR1 is KGHDR and CDR2 is SFDVKD in the germline V gene. For the CDR3, the DNA is TGTGCCACCAGTGATTTAGGCAGAGCGAACACCGGGGAGCTGTTTTTT. Translation gives CATSDLGRANTGELFF.

The chain couples TRBV12-5 to TRBJ2-6; D is unresolved. Between the trimmed V and J ends, which lost 5 bases and 0 bases, there was a span of 8 bases. The CDR3 totals 15 residues. Germline assignment: CDR1 LGHNT and CDR2 FRNRAP. This CDR3 reads CASGGRASGANVLTF. The CDR3 DNA is TGTGCTAGTGGTGGAAGGGCCTCTGGGGCCAACGTCCTGACTTTC. Full variable domain (missing parts from reference TRBV12-5 and TRBJ2-6): DARVTQTPRHKVTEMGQEVTMRCQPILGHNTVFWYRQTMMQGLELLAYFRNRAPLDDSGMPKDRFSAEMPDATLATLKIQPSEPRDSAVYFCASGGRASGANVLTFGAGSRLTVL.

The J gene is TRBJ2-1, the V gene TRBV6-5, with 12 positions matching TRBD2. CDR1 is MNHEY, CDR2 SVGAGI, per germline. The trim removed 0 bases at V and 8 bases at J, leaving 2 bases unmatched. CDR3 length equals 15 residues. The CDR3 region has the DNA TGTGCCAGCAGTTACTCGACTAGCGGGAGCCATGAGCAGTTCTTC. Protein: CASSYSTSGSHEQFF.

The rearrangement joins TRBV5-1 to TRBJ2-3; 9 bases are a match to TRBD1. Trimming took 3 bases from V and 5 from J; bases not matched to a gene: 10. The CDR3 consists of 16 residues. Germline V gene data show CDR1 as SGHRS and CDR2 as YFSETQ. The CDR3 spells CASSWGDRAIGDTQYF. The CDR3 DNA reads TGCGCCAGCAGCTGGGGGGACAGGGCCATCGGAGATACGCAGTATTTT.

The count of this clone is one. This sequence joins TRBV18 and TRBJ2-6; 7 nucleotides match TRBD1. There are 18 residues in the CDR3. V was clipped by 3 bases and J by 4 bases; unmatched bases: 12. Per germline, CDR1 KGHSH and CDR2 LQKENI. The CDR3 nucleotides read TGTGCCAGCTCACCGAGTCAGGGGGAAGGAGCCGGGGCCAACGTCCTGACTTTC. Translated, it gives CASSPSQGEGAGANVLTF.

The V and J genes are TRBV6-5 and TRBJ1-5; D gene uncertain. CDR1 and CDR2 from the germline V gene are MNHEY and SVGAGI. V gave up 6 bases and J gave up 2 bases, with 8 bases separating them. This CDR3 spans 13 amino acids. CDR3 protein: CASSEYGNQPQHF. The CDR3 bases are TGTGCCAGCAGCGAGTATGGCAATCAGCCCCAGCATTTT.

Only one count was recorded for this clone. The rearrangement links TRBV2 to TRBJ2-5, with 15 bases matching TRBD2. J was trimmed by 5 bases and V by 2 bases; bases with no gene match: 6. The CDR3 length is 17 residues. Germline CDR1 and CDR2: SNHLY and FYNNEI. The CDR3 spells CASSEWGLAGGGETQYF. CDR3 DNA: TGTGCCAGCAGTGAATGGGGACTAGCGGGAGGAGGGGAGACCCAGTACTTC.

The genes are TRBV6-6 and TRBJ2-7, with D maybe TRBD1 (6 bases). V was clipped by 8 bases and J by 1 base, with 12 bases between them. Germline loops: CDR1 MNHNY, CDR2 SVGAGI (reference sequence). This CDR3 is built from 13 residues. CDR3: CASRNGQSYEQYF. In DNA form, the CDR3 reads TGTGCCAGCCGGAATGGACAGTCCTACGAGCAGTACTTC.

The CDR3 is CASSWQETQYF. CDR3 DNA: TGTGCCAGCAGCTGGCAAGAGACCCAGTACTTC. V is TRBV6-5 and J is TRBJ2-5; D gene unclear. The V gene lost 6 bases and the J gene lost 2 bases, with 4 bases spanning the gap. Germline lookup yields CDR1 MNHEY and CDR2 SVGAGI. CDR3 length: 11 residues.

The chain couples TRBV7-9 to TRBJ2-3; D is ambiguous. V gave up 0 bases and J gave up 2 bases, with 9 bases separating them. Germline lookup yields CDR1 SEHNR and CDR2 FQNEAQ (reference sequence). This CDR3 is built from 15 residues. This chain's CDR3 is CASSLASLNTDTQYF. The CDR3 coding sequence is TGTGCCAGCAGCTTAGCCTCCCTGAACACAGATACGCAGTATTTT. The whole variable domain, remainder taken from reference TRBV7-9 and TRBJ2-3, is DTGVSQNPRHKITKRGQNVTFRCDPISEHNRLYWYRQTLGQGPEFLTYFQNEAQLEKSRLLSDRFSAERPKGSFSTLEIQRTEQGDSAMYLCASSLASLNTDTQYFGPGTRLTVL.

This rearrangement joins TRBV24-1 to TRBJ1-5; D is ambiguous. Trimming left V 9 bases short and J 0 bases short, with 14 bases between. Looked up from germline, CDR1 is KGHDR and CDR2 is SFDVKD. This CDR3 comprises 15 residues. This chain's CDR3 is CATPTPPYSNQPQHF. CDR3 in DNA: TGTGCCACCCCGACACCTCCCTATAGCAATCAGCCCCAGCATTTT.

The chain uses TRBV2 and TRBJ1-2, with D tentatively TRBD1 (5 bases). V dropped 10 bases and J dropped 0 bases, with 12 bases sitting between them. This CDR3 spans 13 amino acids. Germline CDR1 and CDR2: SNHLY and FYNNEI. CDR3: CATTTDPNYGYTF. Written as DNA, the CDR3 is TGTGCCACCACGACAGACCCTAACTATGGCTACACCTTC.